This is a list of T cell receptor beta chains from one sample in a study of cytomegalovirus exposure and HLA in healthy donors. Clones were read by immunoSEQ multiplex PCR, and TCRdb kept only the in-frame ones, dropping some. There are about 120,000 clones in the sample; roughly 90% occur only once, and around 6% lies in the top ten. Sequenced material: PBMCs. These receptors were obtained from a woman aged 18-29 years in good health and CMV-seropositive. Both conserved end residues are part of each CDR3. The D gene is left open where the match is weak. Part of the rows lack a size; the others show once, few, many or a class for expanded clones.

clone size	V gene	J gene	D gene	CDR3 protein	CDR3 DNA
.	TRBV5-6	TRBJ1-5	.	CASSLSWRDGGQSRPQHF	TGTGCCAGCAGCTTAAGCTGGCGGGACGGCGGACAATCACGGCCCCAGCATTTT
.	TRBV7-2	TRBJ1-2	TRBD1	CASSLTGGDGYTF	TGTGCCAGCAGTTTGACAGGGGGAGATGGCTACACCTTC
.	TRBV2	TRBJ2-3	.	CASRVRDTQYF	TGTGCCAGCAGGGTGCGAGATACGCAGTATTTT
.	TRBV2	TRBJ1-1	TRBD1	CASRANRGQNTEAFF	TGTGCCAGCAGGGCGAACAGGGGCCAGAACACTGAAGCTTTCTTT
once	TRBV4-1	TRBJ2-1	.	CASSQVQESYNEQFF	TGCGCCAGCAGCCAAGTACAGGAGAGCTACAATGAGCAGTTCTTC
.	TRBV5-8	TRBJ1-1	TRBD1	CASSLPHGTGGVWVTEAFF	TGTGCCAGCAGCTTGCCCCACGGGACAGGGGGGGTATGGGTCACTGAAGCTTTCTTT
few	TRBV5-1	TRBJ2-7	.	CASSFLRDTSYEQYF	TGCGCCAGCAGCTTCCTCCGGGACACCTCCTACGAGCAGTACTTC
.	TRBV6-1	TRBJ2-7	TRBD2	CASSVAGEDEQYF	TGTGCCAGCAGTGTCGCGGGGGAAGACGAGCAGTACTTC
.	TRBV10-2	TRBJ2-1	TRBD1	CASRVPGQGADEQFF	TGCGCCAGCAGGGTCCCGGGACAGGGGGCTGATGAGCAGTTCTTC
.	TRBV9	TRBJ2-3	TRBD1	CASSVGTGGDTDTQYF	TGTGCCAGCAGCGTAGGAACAGGGGGCGACACAGATACGCAGTATTTT
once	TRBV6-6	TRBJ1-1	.	CASSYGGITEAFF	TGTGCCAGCAGTTACGGGGGGATTACTGAAGCTTTCTTT
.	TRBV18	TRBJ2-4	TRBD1	CASSPYGQGAKNIQYF	TGTGCCAGCTCACCCTATGGACAGGGAGCCAAAAACATTCAGTACTTC
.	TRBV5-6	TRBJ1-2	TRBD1	CASSRRDRGSYGYTF	TGTGCCAGCAGCCGCCGGGACAGGGGATCCTATGGCTACACCTTC
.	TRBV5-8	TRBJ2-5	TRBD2	CASSFGTSGGGTETQYF	TGTGCCAGCAGCTTTGGGACTAGCGGGGGAGGGACGGAGACCCAGTACTTC
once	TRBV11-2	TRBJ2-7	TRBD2	CASSLSSGSSYEQYF	TGTGCCAGCAGCTTGTCTAGCGGGAGCTCCTACGAGCAGTACTTC
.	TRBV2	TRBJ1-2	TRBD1	CASSNRGAANGYTF	TGTGCCAGCTCCAACAGGGGGGCCGCCAATGGCTACACCTTC
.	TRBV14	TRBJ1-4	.	CASSQDYALREKLFF	TGTGCCAGCAGCCAAGATTACGCACTAAGAGAAAAACTGTTTTTT
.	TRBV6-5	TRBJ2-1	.	CASGPWGPADEQFF	TGTGCCAGCGGGCCGTGGGGGCCTGCCGATGAGCAGTTCTTC
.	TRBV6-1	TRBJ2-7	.	CASSERTRALYEQYF	TGTGCCAGCAGTGAAAGAACCAGGGCCCTCTACGAGCAGTACTTC
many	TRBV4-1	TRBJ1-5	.	CASSQVVINQPQHF	TGCGCCAGCAGCCAAGTCGTAATTAATCAGCCCCAGCATTTT
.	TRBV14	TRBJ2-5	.	CASSRRVWETQYF	TGTGCCAGCAGCCGCCGGGTATGGGAGACCCAGTACTTC
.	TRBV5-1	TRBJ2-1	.	CASSLESGGQFF	TGCGCCAGCAGCTTGGAATCCGGCGGGCAGTTCTTC
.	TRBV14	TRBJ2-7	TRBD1	CASSHGQGSYEQYF	TGTGCCAGCAGCCACGGACAGGGCTCCTACGAGCAGTACTTC
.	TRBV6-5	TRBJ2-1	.	CASRVGSSYNEQFF	TGTGCCAGCAGGGTAGGGAGCTCCTACAATGAGCAGTTCTTC
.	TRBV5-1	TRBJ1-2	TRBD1	CASSFGGQGYYGYTF	TGCGCCAGCTCTTTTGGAGGACAGGGCTACTATGGCTACACCTTC
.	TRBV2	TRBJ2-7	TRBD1	CASSRDRGDHEQYF	TGTGCCAGCAGTCGGGACAGGGGGGACCACGAGCAGTACTTC
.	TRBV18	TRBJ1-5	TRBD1	CASSPRGTADQPQHF	TGTGCCAGCTCACCACGAGGGACAGCTGATCAGCCCCAGCATTTT
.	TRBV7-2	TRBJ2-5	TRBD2	CASSSYGGAREETQYF	TGTGCCAGCAGCTCCTACGGGGGGGCCAGGGAGGAGACCCAGTACTTC
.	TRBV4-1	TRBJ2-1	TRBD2	CASSQVLASGRFYNEQFF	TGCGCCAGCAGCCAAGTTCTTGCTAGCGGGAGATTCTACAATGAGCAGTTCTTC
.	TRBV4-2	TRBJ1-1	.	CASSQDPGAEAFF	TGTGCCAGCAGCCAAGATCCGGGAGCTGAAGCTTTCTTT
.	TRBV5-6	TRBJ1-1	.	CASSFGSSLTEAFF	TGTGCCAGCAGCTTCGGTAGCTCCCTCACTGAAGCTTTCTTT
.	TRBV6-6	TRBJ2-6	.	CASSRESGANVLTF	TGTGCCAGCAGTCGGGAGTCTGGGGCCAACGTCCTGACTTTC
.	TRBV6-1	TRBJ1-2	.	CASSESQVNYGYTF	TGTGCCAGCAGTGAAAGTCAGGTTAACTATGGCTACACCTTC
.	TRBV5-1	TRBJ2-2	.	CASSRSGGGELFF	TGCGCCAGCAGCAGGTCCGGGGGCGGGGAGCTGTTTTTT
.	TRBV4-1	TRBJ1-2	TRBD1	CASSPLKARGLTVGYTF	TGCGCCAGCAGCCCCTTGAAAGCCAGGGGGCTAACGGTTGGCTACACCTTC
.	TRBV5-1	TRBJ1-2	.	CASSYDSDGGYTF	TGCGCCAGCAGTTACGACAGCGACGGGGGCTACACCTTC
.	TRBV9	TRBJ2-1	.	CASSVGGHPSNEQFF	TGTGCCAGCAGCGTAGGCGGGCATCCATCCAATGAGCAGTTCTTC
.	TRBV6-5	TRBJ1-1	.	CASSLVSPSTEAFF	TGTGCCAGCAGTCTAGTTTCTCCGAGCACTGAAGCTTTCTTT
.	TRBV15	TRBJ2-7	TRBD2	CATSKNSGSYEQYF	TGTGCCACCAGTAAAAATAGCGGGAGCTACGAGCAGTACTTC
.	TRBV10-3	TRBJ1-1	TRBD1	CAIRQGGNTEAFF	TGTGCCATCAGACAGGGGGGGAACACTGAAGCTTTCTTT
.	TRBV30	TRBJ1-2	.	CAWNPGMGGYTF	TGTGCCTGGAACCCAGGGATGGGGGGCTACACCTTC
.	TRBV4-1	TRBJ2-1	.	CASSQDGRTQQFF	TGCGCCAGCAGCCAAGACGGCAGGACTCAGCAGTTCTTC
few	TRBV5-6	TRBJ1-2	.	CASSLVLTHRDGYTF	TGTGCCAGCAGCTTGGTCCTAACCCACCGGGATGGCTACACCTTC
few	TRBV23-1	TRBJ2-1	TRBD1	CASSQSGQEDNEQFF	TGCGCCAGCAGTCAATCAGGACAGGAAGACAATGAGCAGTTCTTC
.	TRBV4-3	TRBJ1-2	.	CASSHPGAGVLSGYTF	TGCGCCAGCAGCCACCCTGGTGCAGGTGTATTGTCTGGCTACACCTTC
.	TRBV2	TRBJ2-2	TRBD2	CASRPGTSGGTGELFF	TGTGCCAGCAGACCTGGGACTAGCGGGGGGACCGGGGAGCTGTTTTTT
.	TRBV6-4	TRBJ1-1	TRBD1	CASSDRTGKAFF	TGTGCCAGCAGTGACAGGACAGGAAAAGCTTTCTTT
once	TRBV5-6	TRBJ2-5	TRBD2	CASNHPTLTSGAIQETQYF	TGTGCCAGCAACCACCCTACACTGACTAGCGGAGCCATCCAAGAGACCCAGTACTTC
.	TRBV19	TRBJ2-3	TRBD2	CASSMTSGAAGTDTQYF	TGTGCCAGTAGTATGACTAGCGGGGCGGCGGGCACAGATACGCAGTATTTT
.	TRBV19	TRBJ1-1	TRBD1	CASSGNRGPNTEAFF	TGTGCCAGTAGTGGGAACAGGGGCCCGAACACTGAAGCTTTCTTT
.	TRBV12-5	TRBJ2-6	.	CASGFFFQGPSSGANVLTF	TGTGCTAGTGGTTTTTTTTTCCAGGGCCCGAGCTCTGGGGCCAACGTCCTGACTTTC
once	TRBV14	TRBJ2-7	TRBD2	CASRRKIGRGASYEQYF	TGTGCCAGCAGGCGAAAAATCGGGAGGGGAGCCTCCTACGAGCAGTACTTC
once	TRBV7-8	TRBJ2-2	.	CASRQGLNTGELFF	TGTGCCAGCAGGCAGGGACTCAACACCGGGGAGCTGTTTTTT
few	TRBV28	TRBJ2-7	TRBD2	CASSRPSGSYEQYF	TGTGCCAGCAGTCGGCCTAGCGGCTCCTACGAGCAGTACTTC
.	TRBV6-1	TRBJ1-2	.	CASSDGVGWGVVSGYTF	TGTGCCAGCAGTGATGGGGTCGGGTGGGGAGTTGTAAGTGGCTACACCTTC
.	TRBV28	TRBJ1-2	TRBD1	CASRNPGQGIYGYTF	TGTGCCAGCAGAAATCCGGGACAGGGGATCTATGGCTACACCTTC
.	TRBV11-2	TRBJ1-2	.	CASSLVGRARIYGYTF	TGTGCCAGCAGCTTAGTGGGCAGGGCCCGAATCTATGGCTACACCTTC
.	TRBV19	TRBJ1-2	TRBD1	CASRDHGTGNDGYTF	TGTGCCAGTAGAGACCACGGGACAGGGAACGATGGCTACACCTTC
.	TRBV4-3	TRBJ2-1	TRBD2	CASSQGSGEGGNEQFF	TGCGCCAGCAGCCAAGGAAGCGGAGAGGGAGGGAATGAGCAGTTCTTC